This entry describes one T cell receptor (beta chain). Repertoires were generated with immunoSEQ multiplex PCR, while TCRdb's copy carries only in-frame clones and drops some. Of some 50,000 clones in the sample, less than 90% were seen once. These data come from a study of blood T cell repertoires in COVID-19. CDR1 is SGHVS, CDR2 FNYEAQ, per germline. The V and J ends lost 2 bases and 1 base respectively, with 8 bases between them. This CDR3 has 14 amino acids. The specimen sequenced was peripheral blood. This clonotype was obtained from a woman in her seventies with active COVID-19. The rearrangement uses TRBV7-6 and TRBJ2-5, with D tentatively TRBD1 (5 bases). CDR3 sequence (DNA): TGTGCCAGCAGCTTATCACAGGTCCAAGAGACCCAGTACTTC. It is translated as CASSLSQVQETQYF.